This T cell receptor beta chain was sequenced in a study of blood T cell repertoires in COVID-19. Study-wide background: Specimens from acute and convalescent COVID-19 originated in the United States, Italy and Spain. Nucleic acid was either cDNA or gDNA, and it came from T cells, B-cell-depleted T cells, or PBMCs.

The Seattle site enrolled patients during active infection and followed them longitudinally. Authors' processing steps: Nucleated cell number was recorded as an estimate derived from reference gene primer amplification. Repertoires were generated with immunoSEQ multiplex PCR, while TCRdb's copy carries only in-frame clones and drops some. That table furnishes V, J and clone size, whereas the DNA furnished D and trimming. The repertoire holds a few hundred thousand clones, with about 85% as singletons. The germline V gene encodes CDR1 GTSNPN and CDR2 SVGIG (reference sequence). Trimming stripped 1 base from V and 5 bases from J, with 15 bases between. This CDR3 contains 14 residues.

The clonotype comes from a human donor with COVID-19, enrolled during active disease. The donor label of this sample is uncertain. This rearrangement joins TRBV30 to TRBJ2-7, with D possibly being TRBD2 (7 bases). Input material: peripheral blood. The CDR3 is CAWSALGGGDEQYF. CDR3 in DNA: TGTGCCTGGAGTGCCCTGGGAGGGGGGGACGAGCAGTACTTC.